This entry lists 3 T cell receptor beta chains sequenced from one sample in a study of blood T cell repertoires in COVID-19. Libraries were prepared by immunoSEQ multiplex PCR; TCRdb keeps only in-frame clonotypes and omits some of them. In the table there are a few hundred thousand clones, around 85% of which are singletons. The sample consisted of PBMCs or T cells enriched from blood (not recorded which). Receptor source: a man aged 35 to 55 who had recovered from COVID-19.

This chain links TRBV5-1 with TRBJ2-7, with 14 bases that match TRBD2. Germline CDR1 is SGHRS and CDR2 is YFSETQ. The CDR3 has 16 amino acids. Unmatched junction bases numbered 3, after V lost 4 bases and J lost 0 bases. In nucleotides, the CDR3 is TGCGCCAGCAGCCGGACTAGCGGGGGGAGCTCCTACGAGCAGTACTTC. Amino acids: CASSRTSGGSSYEQYF. Full variable domain (outside the CDR3, taken from reference TRBV5-1 and TRBJ2-7): KAGVTQTPRYLIKTRGQQVTLSCSPISGHRSVSWYQQTPGQGLQFLFEYFSETQRNKGNFPGRFSGRQFSNSRSEMNVSTLELGDSALYLCASSRTSGGSSYEQYFGPGTRLTVT.

The chain joins TRBV4-1 to TRBJ2-7; D remains ambiguous. Germline lookup yields CDR1 MGHRA and CDR2 YSYEKL. The ends were cut back, 0 bases at V and 4 bases at J, with 7 bases in the middle. This CDR3 contains 13 residues. The CDR3 DNA reads TGCGCCAGCAGCCAAGATCTGGCTTACGAGCAGTACTTC. As protein: CASSQDLAYEQYF.

This sequence joins TRBV5-1 and TRBJ2-3; 7 nucleotides agree with TRBD2. V trimming: 1 base; J trimming: 0 bases; junction bases outside the gene matches: 5. The CDR3 loop spans 16 amino acids. Germline V gene data show CDR1 as SGHRS and CDR2 as YFSETQ. CDR3 coding DNA: TGCGCCAGCAGCTTGATTGTGCGGGGGAGCACAGATACGCAGTATTTT. The encoded protein is CASSLIVRGSTDTQYF.